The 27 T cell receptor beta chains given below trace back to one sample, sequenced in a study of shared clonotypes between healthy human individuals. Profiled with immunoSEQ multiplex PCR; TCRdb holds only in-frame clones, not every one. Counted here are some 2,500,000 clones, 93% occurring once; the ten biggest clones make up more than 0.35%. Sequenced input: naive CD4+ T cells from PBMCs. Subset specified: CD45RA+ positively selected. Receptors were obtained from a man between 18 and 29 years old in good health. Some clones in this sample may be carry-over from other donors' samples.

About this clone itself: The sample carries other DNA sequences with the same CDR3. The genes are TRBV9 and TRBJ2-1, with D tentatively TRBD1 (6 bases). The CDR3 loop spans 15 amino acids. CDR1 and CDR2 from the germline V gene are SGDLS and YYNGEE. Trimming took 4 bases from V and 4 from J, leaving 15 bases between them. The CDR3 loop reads CASSLDRALYNEQFF. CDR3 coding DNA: TGTGCCAGCAGCTTGGACAGAGCACTATACAATGAGCAGTTCTTC. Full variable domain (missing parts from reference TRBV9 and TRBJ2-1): DSGVTQTPKHLITATGQRVTLRCSPRSGDLSVYWYQQSLDQGLQFLIQYYNGEERAKGNILERFSAQQFPDLHSELNLSSLELGDSALYFCASSLDRALYNEQFFGPGTRLTVL.

CDR3: CASSLGLAGVYNEQFF. CDR3 bases: TGCGCCAGCAGCTTGGGACTAGCGGGGGTCTACAATGAGCAGTTCTTC. This sequence joins TRBV10-1 and TRBJ2-1, with TRBD2 matching 14 bases. The junction had 4 bases not matched to a gene; V was cut back by 6 bases and J by 3 bases. This CDR3 contains 16 residues. Germline V CDR1 and CDR2: WNHNN, SYGVQD (reference sequence).

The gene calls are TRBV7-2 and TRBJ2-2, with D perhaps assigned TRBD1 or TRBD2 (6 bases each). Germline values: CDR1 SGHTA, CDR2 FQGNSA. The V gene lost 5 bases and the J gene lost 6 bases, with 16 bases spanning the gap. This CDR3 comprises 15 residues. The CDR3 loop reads CASSRGLGGSGELFF. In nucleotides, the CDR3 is TGTGCCAGCAGCCGGGGCTTGGGGGGCTCCGGGGAGCTGTTTTTT. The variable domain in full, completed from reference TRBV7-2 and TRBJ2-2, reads GAGVSQSPSNKVTEKGKDVELRCDPISGHTALYWYRQSLGQGLEFLIYFQGNSAPDKSGLPSDRFSAERTGGSVSTLTIQRTQQEDSAVYLCASSRGLGGSGELFFGEGSRLTVL.

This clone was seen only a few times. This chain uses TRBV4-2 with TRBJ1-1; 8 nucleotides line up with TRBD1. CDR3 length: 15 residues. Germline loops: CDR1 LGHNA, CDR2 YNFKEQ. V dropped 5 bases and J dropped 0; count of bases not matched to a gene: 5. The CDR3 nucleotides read TGTGCCAGCAGCTTAAGGGACAGGATGAACACTGAAGCTTTCTTT. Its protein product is CASSLRDRMNTEAFF.

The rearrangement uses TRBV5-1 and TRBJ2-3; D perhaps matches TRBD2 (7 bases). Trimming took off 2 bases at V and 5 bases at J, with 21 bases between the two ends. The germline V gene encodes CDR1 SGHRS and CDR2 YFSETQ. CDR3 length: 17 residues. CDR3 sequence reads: CASSLGTTGGTRDTQYF. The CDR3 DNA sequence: TGCGCCAGCAGCTTAGGGACAACGGGAGGCACGAGAGATACGCAGTATTTT.

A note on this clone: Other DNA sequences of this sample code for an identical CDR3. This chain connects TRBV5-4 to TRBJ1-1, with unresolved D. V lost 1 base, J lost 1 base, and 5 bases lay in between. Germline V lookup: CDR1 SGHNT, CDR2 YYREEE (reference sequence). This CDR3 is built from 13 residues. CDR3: CASSLRPNTEAFF. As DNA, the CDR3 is TGTGCCAGCAGCTTGAGGCCGAACACTGAAGCTTTCTTT.

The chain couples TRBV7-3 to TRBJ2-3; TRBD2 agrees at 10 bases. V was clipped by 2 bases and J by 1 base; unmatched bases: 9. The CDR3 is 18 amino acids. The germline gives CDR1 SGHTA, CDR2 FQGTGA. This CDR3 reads CASSLRWLAGAGTDTQYF. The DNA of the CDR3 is TGTGCCAGCAGCTTACGGTGGCTAGCGGGAGCGGGCACAGATACGCAGTATTTT. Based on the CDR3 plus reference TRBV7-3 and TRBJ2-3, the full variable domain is GAGVSQTPSNKVTEKGKYVELRCDPISGHTALYWYRQSLGQGPEFLIYFQGTGAADDSGLPNDRFFAVRPEGSVSTLKIQRTERGDSAVYLCASSLRWLAGAGTDTQYFGPGTRLTVL.

CDR3 nucleotide sequence: TGTGCCAGCAGCTTAGAATCCCTCGCCTCCTACAATGAGCAGTTCTTC. This codes for CASSLESLASYNEQFF. The chain joins TRBV11-2 to TRBJ2-1; D is ambiguous. The V gene's germline CDR1 is SGHAT and CDR2 FQNNGV. Between the trimmed V and J ends, which lost 0 bases and 0 bases, there was a span of 9 bases. The CDR3 is 16 amino acids.

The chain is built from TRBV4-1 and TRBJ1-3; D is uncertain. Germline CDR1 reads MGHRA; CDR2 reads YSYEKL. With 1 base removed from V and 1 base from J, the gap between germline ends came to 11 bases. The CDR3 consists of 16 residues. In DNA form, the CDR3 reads TGCGCCAGCAGCCAAGGGAGACGGACGTCTGGAAACACCATATATTTT. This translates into CASSQGRRTSGNTIYF.

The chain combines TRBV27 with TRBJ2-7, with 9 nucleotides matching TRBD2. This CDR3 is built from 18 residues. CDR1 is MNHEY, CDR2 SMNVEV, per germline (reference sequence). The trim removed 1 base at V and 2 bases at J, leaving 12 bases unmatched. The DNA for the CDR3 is TGTGCCAGCAGTTTATTAGGCGGGAGGGCCTTAGTACCCTACGAGCAGTACTTC. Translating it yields CASSLLGGRALVPYEQYF.

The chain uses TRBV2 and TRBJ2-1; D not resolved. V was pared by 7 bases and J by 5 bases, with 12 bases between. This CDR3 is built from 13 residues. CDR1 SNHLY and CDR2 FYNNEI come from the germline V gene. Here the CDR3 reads CASTLETNNEQFF. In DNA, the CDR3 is TGTGCCAGCACCCTGGAGACCAACAATGAGCAGTTCTTC.

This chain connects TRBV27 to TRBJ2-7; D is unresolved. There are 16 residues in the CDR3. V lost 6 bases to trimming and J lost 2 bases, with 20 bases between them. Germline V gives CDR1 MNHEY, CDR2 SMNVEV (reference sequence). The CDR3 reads CASRPRRQELPYEQYF. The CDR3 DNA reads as TGTGCCAGCAGGCCCCGCCGGCAGGAATTACCCTACGAGCAGTACTTC.

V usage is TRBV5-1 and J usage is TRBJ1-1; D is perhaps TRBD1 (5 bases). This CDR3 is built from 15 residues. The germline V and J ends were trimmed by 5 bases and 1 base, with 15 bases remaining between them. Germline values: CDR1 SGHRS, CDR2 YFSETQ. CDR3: CASRFGGVRNTEAFF. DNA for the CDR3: TGCGCCAGCAGATTTGGGGGTGTGAGGAACACTGAAGCTTTCTTT.

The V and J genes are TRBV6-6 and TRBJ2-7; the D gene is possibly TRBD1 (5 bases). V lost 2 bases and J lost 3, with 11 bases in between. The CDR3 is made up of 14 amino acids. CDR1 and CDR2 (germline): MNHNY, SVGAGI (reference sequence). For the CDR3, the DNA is TGTGCCAGCAGTTACGCCGACAGTTTCTACGAGCAGTACTTC. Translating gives CASSYADSFYEQYF.

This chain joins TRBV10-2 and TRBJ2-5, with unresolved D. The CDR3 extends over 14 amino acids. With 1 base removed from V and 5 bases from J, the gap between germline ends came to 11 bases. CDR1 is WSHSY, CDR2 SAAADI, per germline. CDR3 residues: CASSEFEVGETQYF. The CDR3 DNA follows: TGCGCCAGCAGTGAGTTCGAAGTCGGGGAGACCCAGTACTTC.

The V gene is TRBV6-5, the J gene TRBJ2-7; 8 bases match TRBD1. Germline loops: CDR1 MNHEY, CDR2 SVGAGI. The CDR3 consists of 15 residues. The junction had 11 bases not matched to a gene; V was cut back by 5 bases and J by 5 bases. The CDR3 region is CASSRRGRVKNEQYF. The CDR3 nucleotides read TGTGCCAGCAGTCGCAGGGGGCGCGTCAAAAACGAGCAGTACTTC.

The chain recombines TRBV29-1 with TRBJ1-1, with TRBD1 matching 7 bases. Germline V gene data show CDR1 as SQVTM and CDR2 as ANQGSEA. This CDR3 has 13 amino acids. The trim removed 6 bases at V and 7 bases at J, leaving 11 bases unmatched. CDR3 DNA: TGCAGCGTCTCCGAGGGACAGATGAGTGAAGCTTTCTTT. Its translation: CSVSEGQMSEAFF.

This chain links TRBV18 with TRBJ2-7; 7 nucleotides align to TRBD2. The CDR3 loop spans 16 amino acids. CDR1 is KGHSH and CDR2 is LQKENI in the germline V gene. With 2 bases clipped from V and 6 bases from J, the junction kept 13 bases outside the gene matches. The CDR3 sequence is CASSPRASGRRVEQYF. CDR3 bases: TGTGCCAGCTCACCAAGGGCTTCCGGGAGGCGAGTCGAGCAGTACTTC.

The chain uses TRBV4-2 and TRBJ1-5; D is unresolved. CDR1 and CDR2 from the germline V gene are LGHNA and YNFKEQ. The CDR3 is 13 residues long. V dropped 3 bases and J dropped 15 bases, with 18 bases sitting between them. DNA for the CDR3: TGTGCCAGCAGCCAGACGGTCGGGAGGGCACGGCATTTT. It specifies CASSQTVGRARHF.

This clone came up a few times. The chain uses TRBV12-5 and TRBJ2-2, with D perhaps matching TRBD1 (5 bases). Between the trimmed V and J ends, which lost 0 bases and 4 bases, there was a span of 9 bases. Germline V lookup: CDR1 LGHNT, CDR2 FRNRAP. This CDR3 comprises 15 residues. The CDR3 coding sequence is TGTGCTAGTGGTTTGGTATCTGGGGCCACCGGGGAGCTGTTTTTT. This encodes CASGLVSGATGELFF.

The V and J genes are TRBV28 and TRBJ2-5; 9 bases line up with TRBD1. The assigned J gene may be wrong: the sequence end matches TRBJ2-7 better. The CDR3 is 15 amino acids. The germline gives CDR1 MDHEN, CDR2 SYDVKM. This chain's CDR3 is CASSSRTGAPYEQYF. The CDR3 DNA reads TGTGCCAGCAGTTCCAGGACAGGGGCGCCCTACGAGCAGTACTTC.

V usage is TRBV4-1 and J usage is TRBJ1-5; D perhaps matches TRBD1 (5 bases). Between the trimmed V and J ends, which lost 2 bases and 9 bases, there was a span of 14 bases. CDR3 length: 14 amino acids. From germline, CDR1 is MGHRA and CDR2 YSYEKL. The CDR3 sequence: CASSQFFGGMPQHF. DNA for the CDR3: TGCGCCAGCAGCCAATTCTTCGGGGGGATGCCCCAGCATTTT.

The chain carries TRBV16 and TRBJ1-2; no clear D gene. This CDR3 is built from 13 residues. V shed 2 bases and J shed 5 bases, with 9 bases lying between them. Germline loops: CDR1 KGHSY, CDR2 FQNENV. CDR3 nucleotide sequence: TGTGCCAGCAGCCAAAGCTTCGGGTATGGCTACACCTTC. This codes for CASSQSFGYGYTF.

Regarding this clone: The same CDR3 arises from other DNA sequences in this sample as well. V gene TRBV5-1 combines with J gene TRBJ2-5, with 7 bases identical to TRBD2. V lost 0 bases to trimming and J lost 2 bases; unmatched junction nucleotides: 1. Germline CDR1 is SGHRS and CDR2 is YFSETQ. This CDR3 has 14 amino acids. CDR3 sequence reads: CASSLEGGQETQYF. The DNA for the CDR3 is TGCGCCAGCAGCTTGGAGGGAGGGCAAGAGACCCAGTACTTC.

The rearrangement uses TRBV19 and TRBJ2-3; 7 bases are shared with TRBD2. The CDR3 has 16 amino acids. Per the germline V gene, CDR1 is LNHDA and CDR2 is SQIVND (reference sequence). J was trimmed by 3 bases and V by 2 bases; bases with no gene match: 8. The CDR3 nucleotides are TGTGCCAGTAGTATAAGGGCGGGAGTGGGTACAGATACGCAGTATTTT. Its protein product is CASSIRAGVGTDTQYF.

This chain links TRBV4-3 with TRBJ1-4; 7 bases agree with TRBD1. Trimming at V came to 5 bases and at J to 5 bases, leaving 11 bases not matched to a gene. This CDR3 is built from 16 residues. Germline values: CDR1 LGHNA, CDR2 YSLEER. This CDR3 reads CASSTITGAGNEKLFF. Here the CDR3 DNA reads TGCGCCAGCAGCACTATTACAGGGGCCGGAAATGAAAAACTGTTTTTT.

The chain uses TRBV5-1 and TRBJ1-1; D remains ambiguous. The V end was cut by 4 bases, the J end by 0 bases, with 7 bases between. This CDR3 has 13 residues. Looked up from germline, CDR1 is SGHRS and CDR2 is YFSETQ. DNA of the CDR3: TGCGCCAGCAGCGTCGACATGAACACTGAAGCTTTCTTT. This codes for CASSVDMNTEAFF. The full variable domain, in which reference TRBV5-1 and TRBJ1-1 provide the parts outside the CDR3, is KAGVTQTPRYLIKTRGQQVTLSCSPISGHRSVSWYQQTPGQGLQFLFEYFSETQRNKGNFPGRFSGRQFSNSRSEMNVSTLELGDSALYLCASSVDMNTEAFFGQGTRLTVV.